This T cell receptor beta chain was retrieved from a study of blood T cell repertoires in COVID-19. Study-level information: The samples span acute and convalescent COVID-19 from the United States, Italy and Spain. The cDNA or gDNA used as material had been derived from T cells, B-cell-depleted T cells, or PBMCs.

CDR1 and CDR2 (germline): MGHRA, YSYEKL. The CDR3 loop spans 14 amino acids. The ends lost 4 bases at V and 7 bases at J; junction bases unmatched: 8. In the study's own analysis: Amplification of reference gene primers provided the estimated nucleated cell counts. The repertoire was sequenced with immunoSEQ multiplex PCR; TCRdb's copy has only in-frame clones and lacks some. V, J and clone size were drawn from that table, and D and trimming were deduced from the DNA. Of some 160,000 clones in the sample, roughly 89% are singletons; the top ten hold over 9%. The sequence was obtained from an older woman with COVID-19, enrolled during active disease. Sequenced sample: peripheral blood. V and J are TRBV4-1 and TRBJ1-2; TRBD1 matches 8 bases. The CDR3 sequence is CASSRGGQESGYTF. CDR3 nucleotide sequence: TGCGCCAGCAGCCGGGGGGGACAGGAATCTGGCTACACCTTC.